Listed here is a single T cell receptor beta chain. The entry originates in a study of T-cell reconstitution after alpha-beta-depleted transplantation in children. The authors prepared the TCRbeta library with unique molecular identifiers. In TCRdb, the PCR reads were re-called with MiXCR into one record per CDR3 protein. The data hold 200,000 to 250,000 distinct CDR3 sequences, with 8% to 10% observed a single time. Trimming cost V 3 bases and J 8 bases, with 4 bases left between them. CDR3 length equals 9 residues. Germline V gene data show CDR1 as SQVTM and CDR2 as ANQGSEA. Specimen: PBMCs from the stem cell graft donor, collected from the stem cell graft. The V and J genes are TRBV29-1 and TRBJ1-2; D is ambiguous. This clonotype was obtained from a human donor who donated a stem cell graft to a child with acute lymphoblastic leukemia. The CDR3 bases are TGCAGCGTTGAGGACGGCTACACCTTC. Protein: CSVEDGYTF.